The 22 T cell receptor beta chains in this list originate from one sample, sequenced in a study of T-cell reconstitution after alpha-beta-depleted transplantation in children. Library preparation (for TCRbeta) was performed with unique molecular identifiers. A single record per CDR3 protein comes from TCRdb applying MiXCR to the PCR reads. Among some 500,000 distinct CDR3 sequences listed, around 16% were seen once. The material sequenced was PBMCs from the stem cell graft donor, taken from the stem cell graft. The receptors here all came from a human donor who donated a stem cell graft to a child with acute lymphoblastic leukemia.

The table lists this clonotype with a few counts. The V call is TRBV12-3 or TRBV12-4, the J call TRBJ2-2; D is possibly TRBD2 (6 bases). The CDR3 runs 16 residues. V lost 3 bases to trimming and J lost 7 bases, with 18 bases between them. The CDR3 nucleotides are TGTGCCAGCAGTTTTATACCGGGAGTATCGGGCGGGGAGCTGTTTTTT. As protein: CASSFIPGVSGGELFF.

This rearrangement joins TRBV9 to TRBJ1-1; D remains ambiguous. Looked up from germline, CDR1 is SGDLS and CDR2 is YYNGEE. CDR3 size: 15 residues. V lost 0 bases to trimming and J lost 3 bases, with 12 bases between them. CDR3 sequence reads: CASSVDAGGYTEAFF. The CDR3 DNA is TGTGCCAGCAGCGTAGATGCAGGCGGCTACACTGAAGCTTTCTTT. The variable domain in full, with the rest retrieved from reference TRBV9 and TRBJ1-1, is DSGVTQTPKHLITATGQRVTLRCSPRSGDLSVYWYQQSLDQGLQFLIQYYNGEERAKGNILERFSAQQFPDLHSELNLSSLELGDSALYFCASSVDAGGYTEAFFGQGTRLTVV.

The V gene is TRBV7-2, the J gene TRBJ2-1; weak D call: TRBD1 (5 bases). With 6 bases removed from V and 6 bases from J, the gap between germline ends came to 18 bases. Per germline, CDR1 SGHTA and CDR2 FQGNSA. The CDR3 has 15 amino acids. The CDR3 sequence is CASSRRSGRVNEQFF. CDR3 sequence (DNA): TGTGCCAGCAGTCGTCGGTCGGGCAGGGTCAATGAGCAGTTCTTC.

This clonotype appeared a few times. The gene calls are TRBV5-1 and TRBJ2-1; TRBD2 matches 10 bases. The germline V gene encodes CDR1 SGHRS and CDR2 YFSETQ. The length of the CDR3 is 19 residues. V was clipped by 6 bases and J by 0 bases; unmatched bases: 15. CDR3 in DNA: TGCGCCAGCAATACCGGTCGGGCTAGCGGGAGTAGCTCCTACAATGAGCAGTTCTTC. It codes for CASNTGRASGSSSYNEQFF.

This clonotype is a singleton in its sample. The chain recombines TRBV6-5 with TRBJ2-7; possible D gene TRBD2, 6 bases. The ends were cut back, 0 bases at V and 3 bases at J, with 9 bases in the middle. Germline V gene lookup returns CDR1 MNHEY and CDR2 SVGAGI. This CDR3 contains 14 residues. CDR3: CASSYSRGNYEQYF. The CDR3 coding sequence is TGTGCCAGCAGTTACTCGCGCGGGAACTACGAGCAGTACTTC.

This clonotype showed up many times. DNA of the CDR3: TGCAGTGCTAGTGGTCGCGGGAGGGCAGATACGCAGTATTTT. This encodes CSASGRGRADTQYF. The J gene is TRBJ2-3, the V gene TRBV20-1, with 9 bases matching TRBD2. The CDR3 runs to 14 residues. After removal of 3 bases from V and 4 bases from J, the junction contained 5 bases not matched to a gene. Germline V gene data show CDR1 as DFQATT and CDR2 as SNEGSKA (reference sequence).

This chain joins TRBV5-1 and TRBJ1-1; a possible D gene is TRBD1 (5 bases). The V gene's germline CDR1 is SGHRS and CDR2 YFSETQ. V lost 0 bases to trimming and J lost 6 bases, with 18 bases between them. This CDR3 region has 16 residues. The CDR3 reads CASSLALISTGPEAFF. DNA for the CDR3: TGCGCCAGCAGCTTGGCCCTAATATCTACAGGACCTGAAGCTTTCTTT.

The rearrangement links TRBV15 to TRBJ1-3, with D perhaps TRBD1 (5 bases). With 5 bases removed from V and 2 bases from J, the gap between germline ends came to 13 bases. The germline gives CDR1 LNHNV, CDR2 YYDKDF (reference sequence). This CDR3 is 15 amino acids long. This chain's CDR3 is CATSRRAGPGNTIYF. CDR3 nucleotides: TGTGCCACCAGCCGTCGGGCAGGGCCTGGAAACACCATATATTTT. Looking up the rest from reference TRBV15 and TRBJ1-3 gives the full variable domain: DAMVIQNPRYQVTQFGKPVTLSCSQTLNHNVMYWYQQKSSQAPKLLFHYYDKDFNNEADTPDNFQSRRPNTSFCFLDIRSPGLGDTAMYLCATSRRAGPGNTIYFGEGSWLTVV.

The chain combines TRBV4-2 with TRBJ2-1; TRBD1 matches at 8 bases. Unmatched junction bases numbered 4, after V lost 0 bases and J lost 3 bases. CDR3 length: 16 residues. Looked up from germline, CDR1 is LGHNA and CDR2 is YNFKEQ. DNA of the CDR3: TGTGCCAGCAGCCAAGAGTCTGACAGGGGCTACAATGAGCAGTTCTTC. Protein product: CASSQESDRGYNEQFF.

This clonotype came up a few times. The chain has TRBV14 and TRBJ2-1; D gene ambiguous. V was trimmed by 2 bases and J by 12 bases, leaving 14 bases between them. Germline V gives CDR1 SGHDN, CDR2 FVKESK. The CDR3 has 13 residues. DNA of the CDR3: TGTGCCAGCAGCCAACGCCTAGATTCCGGGCAGTTCTTC. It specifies CASSQRLDSGQFF.

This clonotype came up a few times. The CDR3 sequence: CSARSIWTGGNIQYF. The CDR3 DNA reads TGCAGTGCTAGGTCAATATGGACAGGGGGAAACATTCAGTACTTC. V and J are TRBV20-1 and TRBJ2-4, with TRBD1 identical over 10 bases. The germline gives CDR1 DFQATT, CDR2 SNEGSKA (reference sequence). The CDR3 is 15 residues long. V lost 3 bases, J lost 6 bases, and 8 bases stayed unmatched.

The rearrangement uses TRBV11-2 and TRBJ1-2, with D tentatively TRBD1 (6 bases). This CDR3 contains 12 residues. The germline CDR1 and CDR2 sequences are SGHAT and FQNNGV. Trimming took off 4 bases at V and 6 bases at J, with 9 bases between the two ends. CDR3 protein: CASSSQGDGYTF. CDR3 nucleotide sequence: TGTGCCAGCAGCTCACAGGGAGATGGCTACACCTTC. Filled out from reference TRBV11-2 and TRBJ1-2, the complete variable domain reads EAGVAQSPRYKIIEKRQSVAFWCNPISGHATLYWYQQILGQGPKLLIQFQNNGVVDDSQLPKDRFSAERLKGVDSTLKIQPAKLEDSAVYLCASSSQGDGYTFGSGTRLTVV.

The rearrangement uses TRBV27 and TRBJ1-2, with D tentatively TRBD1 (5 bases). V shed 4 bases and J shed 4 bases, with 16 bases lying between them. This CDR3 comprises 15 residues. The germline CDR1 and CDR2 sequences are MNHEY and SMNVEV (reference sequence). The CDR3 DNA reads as TGTGCCAGCAGTTCCCTCGTCCGGGGGAGCTATGGCTACACCTTC. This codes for CASSSLVRGSYGYTF.

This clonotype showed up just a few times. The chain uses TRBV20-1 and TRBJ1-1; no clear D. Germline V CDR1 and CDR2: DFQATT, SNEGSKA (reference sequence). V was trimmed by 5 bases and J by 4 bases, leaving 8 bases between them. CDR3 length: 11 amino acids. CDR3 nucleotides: TGCAGTGCTGGGAGGACCACTGAAGCTTTCTTT. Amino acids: CSAGRTTEAFF.

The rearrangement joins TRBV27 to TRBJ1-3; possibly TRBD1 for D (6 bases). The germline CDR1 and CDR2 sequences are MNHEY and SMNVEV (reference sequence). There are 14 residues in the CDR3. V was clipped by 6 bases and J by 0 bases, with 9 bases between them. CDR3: CASRPGVSGNTIYF. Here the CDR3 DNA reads TGTGCCAGCAGACCAGGGGTCTCTGGAAACACCATATATTTT.

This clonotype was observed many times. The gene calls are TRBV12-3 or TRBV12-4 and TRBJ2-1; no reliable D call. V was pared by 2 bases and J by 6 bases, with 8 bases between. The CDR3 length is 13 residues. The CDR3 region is CASSLLGPNEQFF. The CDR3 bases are TGTGCCAGCAGTTTACTAGGACCCAATGAGCAGTTCTTC.

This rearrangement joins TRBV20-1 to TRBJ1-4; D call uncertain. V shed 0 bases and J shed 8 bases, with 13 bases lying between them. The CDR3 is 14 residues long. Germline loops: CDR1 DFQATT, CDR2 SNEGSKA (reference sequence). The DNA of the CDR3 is TGCAGTGCTAGAGATTTAGGGATAGGGGAAAAACTGTTTTTT. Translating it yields CSARDLGIGEKLFF.

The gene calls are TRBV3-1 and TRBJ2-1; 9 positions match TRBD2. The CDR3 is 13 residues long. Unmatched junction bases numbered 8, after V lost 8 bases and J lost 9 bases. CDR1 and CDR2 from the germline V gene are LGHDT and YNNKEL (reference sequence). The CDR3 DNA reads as TGTGCCAGCCACGTAGCGGGAGTAGTTGAGCAGTTCTTC. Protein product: CASHVAGVVEQFF.

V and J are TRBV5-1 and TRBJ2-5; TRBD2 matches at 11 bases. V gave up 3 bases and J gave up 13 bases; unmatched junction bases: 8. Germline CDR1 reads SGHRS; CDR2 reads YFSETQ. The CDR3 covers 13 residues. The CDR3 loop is CASSWTSGPPRYF. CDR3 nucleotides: TGCGCCAGCAGCTGGACTAGCGGGCCCCCCCGGTACTTC.

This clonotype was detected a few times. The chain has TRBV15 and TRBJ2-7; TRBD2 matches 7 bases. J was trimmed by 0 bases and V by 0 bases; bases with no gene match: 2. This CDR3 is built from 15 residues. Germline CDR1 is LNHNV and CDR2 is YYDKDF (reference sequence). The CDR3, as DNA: TGTGCCACCAGCAGAGAAGCGGGGTACTCCTACGAGCAGTACTTC. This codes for CATSREAGYSYEQYF.

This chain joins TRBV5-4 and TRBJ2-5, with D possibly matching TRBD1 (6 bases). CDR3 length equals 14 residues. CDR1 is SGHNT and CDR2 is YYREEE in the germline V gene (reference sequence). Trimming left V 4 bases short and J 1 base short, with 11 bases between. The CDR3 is CASSARTAQETQYF. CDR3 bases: TGTGCCAGCAGCGCCCGGACAGCCCAAGAGACCCAGTACTTC.

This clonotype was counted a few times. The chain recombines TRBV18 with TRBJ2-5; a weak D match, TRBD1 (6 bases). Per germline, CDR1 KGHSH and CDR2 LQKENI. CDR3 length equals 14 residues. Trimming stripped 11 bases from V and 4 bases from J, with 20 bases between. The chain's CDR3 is CASALLQGPETQYF. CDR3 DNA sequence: TGTGCCTCCGCCCTTCTACAGGGACCAGAGACCCAGTACTTC. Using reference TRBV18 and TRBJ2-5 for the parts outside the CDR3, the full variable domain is NAGVMQNPRHLVRRRGQEARLRCSPMKGHSHVYWYRQLPEEGLKFMVYLQKENIIDESGMPKERFSAEFPKEGPSILRIQQVVRGDSAAYFCASALLQGPETQYFGPGTRLLVL.